Presented here are 11 T cell receptor beta chains from one specimen sequenced in a study of T cell clones after liver transplantation. TCRdb's table, derived via immunoSEQ multiplex PCR, lists solely in-frame clones and lacks some. The data contain over 90,000 clones, around 80% of them singletons. The input for sequencing was CD4+ T cells from blood, taken approximately 50 months after liver transplant. The receptors here all came from a human patient who received a liver transplant. Some T cells may have come from the graft donor.

This rearrangement joins TRBV7-3 to TRBJ2-7; D unresolved. Germline V gene data show CDR1 as SGHTA and CDR2 as FQGTGA. This CDR3 has 13 residues. The V and J ends lost 2 bases and 3 bases respectively, with 8 bases between them. CDR3 protein: CASSLEPHYEQYF. CDR3 DNA: TGTGCCAGCAGCTTAGAACCCCACTACGAGCAGTACTTC.

The chain carries TRBV1 and TRBJ2-7; the D call of TRBD2 is as the table states it, not checked on the DNA. TRBV1 corresponds to a pseudogene. CDR3 length: 16 residues. The DNA for the CDR3 is TGCACCAGCAGCCAAGCCTCCGGCGGGAGGGCCGGGGAGCAGTACTTC. Its translation is CTSSQASGGRAGEQYF.

J is TRBJ2-7 and V is TRBV7-2, with D unresolved. Per the germline V gene, CDR1 is SGHTA and CDR2 is FQGNSA. V lost 1 base and J 0 bases, leaving 10 bases between the germline ends. The CDR3 has 15 amino acids. The CDR3 coding sequence is TGTGCCAGCAGCTTAGGGCACCATGACTCCTACGAGCAGTACTTC. Its protein product is CASSLGHHDSYEQYF.

V and J are TRBV6-1 and TRBJ2-2; D might be TRBD1 or TRBD2, each matching 5 bases. V was pared by 6 bases and J by 7 bases, with 18 bases between. Per germline, CDR1 MNHNS and CDR2 SASEGT. The CDR3 loop spans 15 amino acids. CDR3 amino acids: CASSLLGTSNGELFF. As DNA, the CDR3 is TGTGCCAGCAGCCTACTAGGGACGAGCAACGGGGAGCTGTTTTTT.

This clone has just one count. The chain has TRBV28 and TRBJ2-1, with a tentative D call TRBD2 (6 bases). The CDR3 consists of 15 residues. V lost 3 bases, J lost 4 bases, and 13 bases lay in between. Germline CDR1 is MDHEN and CDR2 is SYDVKM. DNA for the CDR3: TGTGCCAGCAGTTTGACTACCGGGAGTTACAATGAGCAGTTCTTC. Translating gives CASSLTTGSYNEQFF.

The chain has TRBV19 and TRBJ1-5, with D maybe TRBD1 (5 bases). V was shortened by 4 bases and J by 1 base, with 14 bases between the two germline ends. This CDR3 has 16 residues. CDR1 LNHDA and CDR2 SQIVND come from the germline V gene (reference sequence). CDR3 region: CASSNPQGRSNQPQHF. The CDR3, as DNA: TGTGCCAGTAGTAACCCGCAGGGCAGGAGCAATCAGCCCCAGCATTTT. The full variable domain, in which reference TRBV19 and TRBJ1-5 provide the parts outside the CDR3, is DGGITQSPKYLFRKEGQNVTLSCEQNLNHDAMYWYRQDPGQGLRLIYYSQIVNDFQKGDIAEGYSVSREKKESFPLTVTSAQKNPTAFYLCASSNPQGRSNQPQHFGDGTRLSIL.

The V call is TRBV6-5, the J call TRBJ1-3; D unresolved. Trimming cost V 6 bases and J 1 base, with 4 bases left between them. The CDR3 runs to 12 residues. Germline assignment: CDR1 MNHEY and CDR2 SVGAGI. The CDR3 is CASSGSGNTIYF. For the CDR3, the DNA is TGTGCCAGCAGCGGATCTGGAAACACCATATATTTT.

The chain joins TRBV19 to TRBJ2-2; weak D call: TRBD1 (5 bases). With 0 bases removed from V and 1 base from J, the gap between germline ends came to 6 bases. Germline V CDR1 and CDR2: LNHDA, SQIVND (reference sequence). This CDR3 spans 15 amino acids. CDR3 DNA sequence: TGTGCCAGTAGTATAGATGGACAGAACACCGGGGAGCTGTTTTTT. Its translation: CASSIDGQNTGELFF.

This chain connects TRBV5-1 to TRBJ1-2; 9 bases fit TRBD1. Losses at the gene ends were 4 bases for V and 1 base for J; bases not matched to a gene: 5. This CDR3 has 15 residues. The germline V gene has CDR1 SGHRS and CDR2 YFSETQ. In DNA, the CDR3 is TGCGCCAGCAGCACCGGGACAGGGAATAACTATGGCTACACCTTC. Translation gives CASSTGTGNNYGYTF. Combining the CDR3 with reference TRBV5-1 and TRBJ1-2 gives the whole variable domain KAGVTQTPRYLIKTRGQQVTLSCSPISGHRSVSWYQQTPGQGLQFLFEYFSETQRNKGNFPGRFSGRQFSNSRSEMNVSTLELGDSALYLCASSTGTGNNYGYTFGSGTRLTVV.

The V and J genes are TRBV5-1 and TRBJ2-3; D is possibly TRBD1 (5 bases). CDR1 is SGHRS, CDR2 YFSETQ, per germline. The CDR3 covers 15 residues. The V and J ends lost 0 bases and 4 bases respectively, with 12 bases between them. This CDR3 is CASSLDQGSADTQYF. The CDR3 DNA reads as TGCGCCAGCAGCTTGGATCAGGGCTCAGCAGATACGCAGTATTTT.

The chain uses TRBV2 and TRBJ1-2; D ambiguous. CDR1 and CDR2 from the germline V gene are SNHLY and FYNNEI. Trimming took off 7 bases at V and 6 bases at J, with 18 bases between the two ends. This CDR3 has 14 amino acids. CDR3 region: CASTSRVRVDGYTF. CDR3 nucleotides: TGTGCCAGCACCTCGAGGGTGCGGGTGGATGGCTACACCTTC.